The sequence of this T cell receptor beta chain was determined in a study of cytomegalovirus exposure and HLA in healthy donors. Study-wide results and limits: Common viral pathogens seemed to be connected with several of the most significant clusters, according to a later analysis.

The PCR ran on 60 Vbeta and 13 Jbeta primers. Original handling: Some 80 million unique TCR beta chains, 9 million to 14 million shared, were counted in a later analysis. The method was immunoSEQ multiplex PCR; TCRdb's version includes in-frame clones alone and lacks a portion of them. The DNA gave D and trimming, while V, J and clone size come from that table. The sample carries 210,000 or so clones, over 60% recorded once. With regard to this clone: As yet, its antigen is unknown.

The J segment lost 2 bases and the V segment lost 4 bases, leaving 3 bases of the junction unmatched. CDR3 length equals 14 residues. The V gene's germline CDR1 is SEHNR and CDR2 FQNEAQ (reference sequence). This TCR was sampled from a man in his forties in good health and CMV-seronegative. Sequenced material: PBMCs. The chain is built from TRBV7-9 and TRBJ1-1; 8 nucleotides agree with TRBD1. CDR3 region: CASSYGQGNTEAFF. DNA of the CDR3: TGTGCCAGCAGCTACGGACAGGGTAACACTGAAGCTTTCTTT.